This TCR beta chain originates from a study of molecular identifiers for immune sequencing clone quantification. Bulk libraries came from a prior protocol with listed TCR primers. TCRdb processed the PCR reads anew with MiXCR; each CDR3 protein has one entry. The repertoire holds around 480,000 distinct CDR3 sequences, with about 21% as singletons. This clonotype was recorded at least ten times. Its antigen remains unknown. Germline trimming cut 4 bases from V and 7 bases from J; bases unmatched to any gene: 7. CDR3 size: 14 residues. Germline V gives CDR1 SGHDT, CDR2 YYEEEE. Whole-study findings and limits: Effector cells had over 97% of their molecules in clones above 20 RNA copies, while naive cells had under 1%. For highly expanded clones, sizes could be underestimated when identical TCR molecules share a barcode.

When naive CD8 T cells were sorted, they were gated as CD8+CD4-CCR7+CD45RA+. The chain has TRBV5-6 and TRBJ1-3; 8 nucleotides match TRBD1. What was sequenced was naive CD8+ T cells from blood, with Jurkat cell RNA spiked in. Subset denoted: FACS-sorted CD8+CD4-CCR7+CD45RA+ naive T cells. This TCR was sampled from a human donor in good health. Some libraries in this study had Jurkat cell RNA spiked in. CDR3 sequence reads: CASSLEDRVNTIYF. CDR3 nucleotide sequence: TGTGCCAGCAGCCTGGAGGACAGGGTGAACACCATATATTTT. The whole variable domain, filled in from reference TRBV5-6 and TRBJ1-3, reads DAGVTQSPTHLIKTRGQQVTLRCSPKSGHDTVSWYQQALGQGPQFIFQYYEEEERQRGNFPDRFSGHQFPNYSSELNVNALLLGDSALYLCASSLEDRVNTIYFGEGSWLTVV.